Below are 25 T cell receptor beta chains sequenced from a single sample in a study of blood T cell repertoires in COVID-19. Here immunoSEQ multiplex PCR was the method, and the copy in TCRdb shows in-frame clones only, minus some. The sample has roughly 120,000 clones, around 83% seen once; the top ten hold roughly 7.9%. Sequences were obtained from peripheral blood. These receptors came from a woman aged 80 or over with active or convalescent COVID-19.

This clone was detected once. This CDR3 reads CASRSSGRLSYEQYF. In DNA, the CDR3 is TGTGCCAGCAGATCTAGCGGACGTCTTTCCTACGAGCAGTACTTC. V is TRBV28 and J is TRBJ2-7, with 7 nucleotides matching TRBD2. Germline-derived CDR1 and CDR2 are MDHEN and SYDVKM. Trimming at V came to 6 bases and at J to 1 base, leaving 9 bases not matched to a gene. This CDR3 region has 15 residues.

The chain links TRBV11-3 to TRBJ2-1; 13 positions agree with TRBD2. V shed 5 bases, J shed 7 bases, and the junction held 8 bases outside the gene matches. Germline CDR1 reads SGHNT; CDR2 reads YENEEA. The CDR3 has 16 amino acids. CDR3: CASSQAGTSGTNEQFF. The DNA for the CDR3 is TGTGCCAGCAGCCAGGCCGGGACTAGCGGGACGAATGAGCAGTTCTTC.

Here the CDR3 reads CASSNRTGGNTGELFF. CDR3 in DNA: TGTGCCAGCAGTAACCGGACAGGGGGCAACACCGGGGAGCTGTTTTTT. The chain carries TRBV28 and TRBJ2-2; 11 bases line up with TRBD1. From germline, CDR1 is MDHEN and CDR2 SYDVKM. This CDR3 is 16 amino acids long. V dropped 5 bases and J dropped 2; count of bases not matched to a gene: 4.

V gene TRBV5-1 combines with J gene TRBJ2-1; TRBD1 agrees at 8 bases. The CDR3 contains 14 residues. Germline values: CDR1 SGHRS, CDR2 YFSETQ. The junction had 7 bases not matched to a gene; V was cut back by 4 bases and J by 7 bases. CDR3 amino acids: CASSHMDRDNEQFF. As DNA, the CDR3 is TGCGCCAGCAGCCACATGGACAGGGATAATGAGCAGTTCTTC.

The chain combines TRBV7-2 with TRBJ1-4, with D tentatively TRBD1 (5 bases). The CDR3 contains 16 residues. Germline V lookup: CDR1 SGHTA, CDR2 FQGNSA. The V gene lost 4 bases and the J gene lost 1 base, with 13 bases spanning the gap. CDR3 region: CASSSQPQGTNEKLFF. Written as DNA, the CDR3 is TGTGCCAGCAGCTCCCAACCCCAGGGAACTAATGAAAAACTGTTTTTT.

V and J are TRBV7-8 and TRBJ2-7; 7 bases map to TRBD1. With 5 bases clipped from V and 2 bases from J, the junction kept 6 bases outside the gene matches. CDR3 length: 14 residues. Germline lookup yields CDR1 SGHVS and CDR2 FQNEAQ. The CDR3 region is CASSPDRATYEQYF. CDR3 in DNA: TGTGCCAGCAGCCCTGACAGGGCTACCTACGAGCAGTACTTC. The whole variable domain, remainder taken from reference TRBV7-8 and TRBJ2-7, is GAGVSQSPRYKVAKRGQDVALRCDPISGHVSLFWYQQALGQGPEFLTYFQNEAQLDKSGLPSDRFFAERPEGSVSTLKIQRTQQEDSAVYLCASSPDRATYEQYFGPGTRLTVT.

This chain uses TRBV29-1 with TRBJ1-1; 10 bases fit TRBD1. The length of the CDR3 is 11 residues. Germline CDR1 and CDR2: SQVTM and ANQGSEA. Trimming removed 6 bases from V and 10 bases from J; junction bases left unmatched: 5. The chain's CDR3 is CSVQWDRGAFF. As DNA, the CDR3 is TGCAGCGTCCAATGGGACAGGGGAGCTTTCTTT.

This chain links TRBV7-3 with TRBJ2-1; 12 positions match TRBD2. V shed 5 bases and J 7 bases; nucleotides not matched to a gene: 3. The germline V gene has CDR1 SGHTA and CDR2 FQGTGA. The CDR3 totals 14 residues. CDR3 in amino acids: CASSLGTSGNEQFF. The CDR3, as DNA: TGTGCCAGCAGCCTCGGGACTAGCGGGAATGAGCAGTTCTTC.

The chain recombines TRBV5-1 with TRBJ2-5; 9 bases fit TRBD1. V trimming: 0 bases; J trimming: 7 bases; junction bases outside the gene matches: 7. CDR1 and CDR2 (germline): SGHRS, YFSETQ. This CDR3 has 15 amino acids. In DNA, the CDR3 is TGCGCCAGCAGCTTGGATCGACAGGGGGGAGGGACCCAGTACTTC. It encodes CASSLDRQGGGTQYF.

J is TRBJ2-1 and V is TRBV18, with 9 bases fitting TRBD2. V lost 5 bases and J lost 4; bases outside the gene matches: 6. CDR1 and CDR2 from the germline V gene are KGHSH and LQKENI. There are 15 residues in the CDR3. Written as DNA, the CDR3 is TGTGCCAGCTCATCGACTAGCGGAGGATACAATGAGCAGTTCTTC. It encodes CASSSTSGGYNEQFF.

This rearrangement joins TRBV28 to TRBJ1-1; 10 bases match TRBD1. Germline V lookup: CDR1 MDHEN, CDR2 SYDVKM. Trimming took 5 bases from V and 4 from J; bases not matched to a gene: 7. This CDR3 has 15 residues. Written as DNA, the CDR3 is TGTGCCAGCAGTCCCTCGACAGGGGGCGTCACTGAAGCTTTCTTT. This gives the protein CASSPSTGGVTEAFF. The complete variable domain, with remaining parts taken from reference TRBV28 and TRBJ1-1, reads DVKVTQSSRYLVKRTGEKVFLECVQDMDHENMFWYRQDPGLGLRLIYFSYDVKMKEKGDIPEGYSVSREKKERFSLILESASTNQTSMYLCASSPSTGGVTEAFFGQGTRLTVV.

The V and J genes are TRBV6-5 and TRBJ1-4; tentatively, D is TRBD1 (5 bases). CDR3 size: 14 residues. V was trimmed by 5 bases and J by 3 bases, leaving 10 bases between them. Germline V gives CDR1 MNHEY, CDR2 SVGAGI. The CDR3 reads CASSRGGPNEKLFF. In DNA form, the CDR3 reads TGTGCCAGCAGTAGGGGAGGGCCTAATGAAAAACTGTTTTTT.

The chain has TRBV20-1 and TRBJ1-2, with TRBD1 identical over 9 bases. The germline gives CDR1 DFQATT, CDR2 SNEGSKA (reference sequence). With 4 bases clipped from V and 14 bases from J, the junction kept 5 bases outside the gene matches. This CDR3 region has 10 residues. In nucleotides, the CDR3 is TGCAGTGCTACGCCCGGGACAGGGACCTTC. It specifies CSATPGTGTF.

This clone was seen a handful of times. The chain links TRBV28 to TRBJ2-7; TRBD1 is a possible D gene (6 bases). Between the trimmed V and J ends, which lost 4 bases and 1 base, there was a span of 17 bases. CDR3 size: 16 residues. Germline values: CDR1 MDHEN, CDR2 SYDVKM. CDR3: CASSSTRGFRSYEQYF. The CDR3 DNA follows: TGTGCCAGCAGTTCAACCAGGGGATTTAGATCCTACGAGCAGTACTTC.

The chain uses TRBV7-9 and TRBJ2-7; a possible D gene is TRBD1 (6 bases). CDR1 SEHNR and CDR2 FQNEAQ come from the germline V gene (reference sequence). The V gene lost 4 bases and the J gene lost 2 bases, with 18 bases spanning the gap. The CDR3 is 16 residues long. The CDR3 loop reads CASSSIDRFITYEQYF. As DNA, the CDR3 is TGTGCCAGCAGCTCAATTGACAGGTTTATAACCTACGAGCAGTACTTC.

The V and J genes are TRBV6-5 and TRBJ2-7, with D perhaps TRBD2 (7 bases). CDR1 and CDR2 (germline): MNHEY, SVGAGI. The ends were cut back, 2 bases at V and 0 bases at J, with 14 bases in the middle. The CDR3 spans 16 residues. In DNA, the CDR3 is TGTGCCAGCAGTTACGGGGGGGCACTGAGCTCCTACGAGCAGTACTTC. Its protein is CASSYGGALSSYEQYF.

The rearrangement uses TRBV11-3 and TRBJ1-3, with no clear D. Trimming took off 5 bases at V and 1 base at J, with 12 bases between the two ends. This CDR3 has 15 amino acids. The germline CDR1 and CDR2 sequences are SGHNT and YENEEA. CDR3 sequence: CASSLGGGSGNTIYF. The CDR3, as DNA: TGTGCCAGCAGCCTTGGAGGAGGATCTGGAAACACCATATATTTT.

CDR3 bases: TGTGCCAGCATCCGACTGGAGAACACCGGGGAGCTGTTTTTT. Its protein product is CASIRLENTGELFF. The rearrangement joins TRBV5-8 to TRBJ2-2, with D uncertain. The CDR3 extends over 14 amino acids. V was pared by 6 bases and J by 1 base, with 10 bases between. Germline V gene sequence: CDR1 SGHTS, CDR2 YDEGEE. Complete variable domain (other parts from reference TRBV5-8 and TRBJ2-2): EAGVTQSPTHLIKTRGQQATLRCSPISGHTSVYWYQQALGLGLQFLLWYDEGEERNRGNFPPRFSGRQFPNYSSELNVNALELEDSALYLCASIRLENTGELFFGEGSRLTVL.

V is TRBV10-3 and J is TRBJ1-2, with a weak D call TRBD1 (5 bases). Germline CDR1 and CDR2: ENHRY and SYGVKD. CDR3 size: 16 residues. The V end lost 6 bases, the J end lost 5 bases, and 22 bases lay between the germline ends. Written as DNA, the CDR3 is TGTGCCATCAGGGACCTCGATGTTCGGGGGTGGTATGGCTACACCTTC. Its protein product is CAIRDLDVRGWYGYTF.

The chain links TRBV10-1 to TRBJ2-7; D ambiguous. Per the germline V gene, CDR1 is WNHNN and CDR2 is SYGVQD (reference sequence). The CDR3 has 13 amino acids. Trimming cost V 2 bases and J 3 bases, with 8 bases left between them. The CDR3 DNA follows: TGCGCCAGCAGTGAGCTTGGCTTCTACGAGCAGTACTTC. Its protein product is CASSELGFYEQYF.

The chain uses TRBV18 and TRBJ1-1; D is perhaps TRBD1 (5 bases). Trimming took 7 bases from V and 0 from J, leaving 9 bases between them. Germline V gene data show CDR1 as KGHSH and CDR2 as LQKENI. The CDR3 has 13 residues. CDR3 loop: CASLTGVNTEAFF. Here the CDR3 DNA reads TGTGCCAGCTTAACGGGGGTGAACACTGAAGCTTTCTTT.

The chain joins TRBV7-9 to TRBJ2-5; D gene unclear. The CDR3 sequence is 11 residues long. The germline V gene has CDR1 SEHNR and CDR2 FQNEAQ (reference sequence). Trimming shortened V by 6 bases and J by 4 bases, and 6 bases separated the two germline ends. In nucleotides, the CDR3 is TGTGCCAGCAGGCGGTCAGAGACCCAGTACTTC. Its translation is CASRRSETQYF. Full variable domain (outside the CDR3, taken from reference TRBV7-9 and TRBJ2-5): DTGVSQNPRHKITKRGQNVTFRCDPISEHNRLYWYRQTLGQGPEFLTYFQNEAQLEKSRLLSDRFSAERPKGSFSTLEIQRTEQGDSAMYLCASRRSETQYFGPGTRLLVL.

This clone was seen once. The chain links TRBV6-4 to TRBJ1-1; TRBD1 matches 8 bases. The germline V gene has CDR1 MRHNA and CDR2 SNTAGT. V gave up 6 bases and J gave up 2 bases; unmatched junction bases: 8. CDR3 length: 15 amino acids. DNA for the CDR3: TGTGCCAGCAGGCCGTTCCAGGGGGCTAACACTGAAGCTTTCTTT. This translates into CASRPFQGANTEAFF.

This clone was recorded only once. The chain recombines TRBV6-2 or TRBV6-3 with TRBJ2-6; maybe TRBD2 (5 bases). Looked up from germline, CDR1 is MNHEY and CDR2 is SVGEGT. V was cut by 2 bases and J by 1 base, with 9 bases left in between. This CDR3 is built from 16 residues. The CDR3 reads CASSYSPGSGANVLTF. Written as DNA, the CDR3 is TGTGCCAGCAGTTACAGTCCGGGGTCTGGGGCCAACGTCCTGACTTTC.

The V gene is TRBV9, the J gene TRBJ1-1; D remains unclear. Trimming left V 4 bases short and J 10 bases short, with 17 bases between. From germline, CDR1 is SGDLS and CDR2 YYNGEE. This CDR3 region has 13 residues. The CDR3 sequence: CASSPRPSSGAFF. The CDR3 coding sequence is TGTGCCAGCAGCCCCCGACCATCCTCAGGAGCTTTCTTT.